This TCR beta chain was recorded in a study of shared clonotypes between healthy human individuals. Each subset's genomic DNA was split evenly across several immunoSEQ plates. Measured with immunoSEQ multiplex PCR; TCRdb has only the in-frame clones, and not every one. The sample lists about 2.4 million clones, roughly 93% occurring once. Trimming left V 0 bases short and J 2 bases short, with 8 bases between. Germline V gene sequence: CDR1 SGHRS, CDR2 YFSETQ. The CDR3 totals 14 residues. The donors were adults (healthy and HIV-negative) with no recent acute infections or vaccinations. With regard to this clone: Other DNA sequences of this sample code for an identical CDR3.

Sequenced: naive CD4+ T cells from PBMCs. As for subset: CD45RA+ positively selected. The clonotype was recovered from a man aged 18 to 30 in good health. Some clones in this sample may be carry-over from other donors' samples. The rearrangement links TRBV5-1 to TRBJ2-5, with a tentative D call TRBD1 (5 bases). CDR3 residues: CASSLAGQQETQYF. The CDR3 DNA reads TGCGCCAGCAGCTTGGCAGGACAACAAGAGACCCAGTACTTC.